This TCR beta chain emerged from a study of blood T cell repertoires in COVID-19. The overall study: Italy, Spain and the United States were the sources of the convalescent and acute COVID-19 samples.

V lost 5 bases and J lost 4, with 17 bases in between. This CDR3 comprises 15 residues. Germline values: CDR1 SNHLY, CDR2 FYNNEI. Per the original methods: The assay estimated nucleated cells by amplifying reference gene primers. Some clones are missing from TCRdb's copy, which holds only in-frame ones; the method was immunoSEQ multiplex PCR. V and J calls and clone size are given by that table; D and trimming were obtained from the DNA. Of about 250,000 clones detected, approximately 86% appear once; the ten largest clones hold under 2%. The sample was peripheral blood. The chain couples TRBV2 to TRBJ1-1; D may be TRBD1 (6 bases). The TCR comes from a woman aged 60-75 years who had recovered from COVID-19. CDR3 bases: TGTGCCAGCAGTCCCCGAGGGGGGGCCCCCACTGAAGCTTTCTTT. It yields the protein CASSPRGGAPTEAFF.